These 7 T cell receptor beta chains were sequenced from one sample in a study of tumor-infiltrating lymphocytes in localized non-small cell lung cancer (dated by TCRdb to about 2021). The method was the immunoSEQ multiplex PCR assay. The source is immuneACCESS, and TCRdb retained only in-frame sequences with V and J called. Part of the clones is not carried over; for the studies checked, unresolved V genes explain less than half of this, and the remainder is unexplained. For this sample there are some 9,500 clones; 60% to 80% appear just once. Around 20% of the sample comes from the top ten. The sample taken for sequencing was lung tumor tissue. These receptors all stem from a human donor with non-small cell lung cancer.

V and J are TRBV7-9 and TRBJ1-1; TRBD1 matches at 9 bases. There are 14 residues in the CDR3. CDR1 SEHNR and CDR2 FQNEAQ come from the germline V gene (reference sequence). With V trimmed by 7 bases and J by 2 bases, 5 bases remained unmatched. CDR3 DNA: TGTGCCAGCAATTTACAGGGGGCTAACACTGAAGCTTTCTTT. This gives the protein CASNLQGANTEAFF.

The rearrangement links TRBV30 to TRBJ2-7, with D perhaps matching TRBD1 (6 bases). CDR1 is GTSNPN and CDR2 is SVGIG in the germline V gene (reference sequence). CDR3 length: 11 residues. The V and J ends lost 4 bases and 5 bases respectively, with 9 bases between them. The CDR3 protein is CAWKRGNEQYF. Here the CDR3 DNA reads TGTGCCTGGAAAAGGGGGAACGAGCAGTACTTC.

This chain links TRBV7-2 with TRBJ1-5; D possibly corresponds to TRBD1 (6 bases). Germline CDR1 and CDR2: SGHTA and FQGNSA. This CDR3 is built from 13 residues. V was cut by 5 bases and J by 4 bases, with 9 bases left in between. The CDR3 loop is CASSPDRNQPQHF. Written as DNA, the CDR3 is TGTGCCAGCAGCCCTGACAGGAATCAGCCCCAGCATTTT. Full variable domain (remainder filled in from reference TRBV7-2 and TRBJ1-5): GAGVSQSPSNKVTEKGKDVELRCDPISGHTALYWYRQSLGQGLEFLIYFQGNSAPDKSGLPSDRFSAERTGGSVSTLTIQRTQQEDSAVYLCASSPDRNQPQHFGDGTRLSIL.

The V call is TRBV18, the J call TRBJ2-7; 7 bases map to TRBD1. The J segment lost 3 bases and the V segment lost 2 bases, leaving 4 bases of the junction unmatched. The CDR3 consists of 14 residues. Germline lookup yields CDR1 KGHSH and CDR2 LQKENI. This CDR3 reads CASSPRSGGYEQYF. CDR3 sequence (DNA): TGTGCCAGCTCACCAAGGTCAGGGGGCTACGAGCAGTACTTC.

About this clone itself: At one boundary the junction diverges from the germline segment, which might be a read error. The rearrangement joins TRBV7-9 to TRBJ2-1; no firm D call. The germline CDR1 and CDR2 sequences are SEHNR and FQNEAQ (reference sequence). This CDR3 has 12 residues. CDR3 protein: CASGPSHNEQFF. DNA for the CDR3: TGTGCCAGCGGACCCTCCCACAATGAGCAGTTCTTC. Full variable domain (missing parts from reference TRBV7-9 and TRBJ2-1): DTGVSQNPRHKITKRGQNVTFRCDPISEHNRLYWYRQTLGQGPEFLTYFQNEAQLEKSRLLSDRFSAERPKGSFSTLEIQRTEQGDSAMYLCASGPSHNEQFFGPGTRLTVL.

This clone is medium-sized (0.01 to 0.1%) in the sample. This chain uses TRBV29-1 with TRBJ1-2; D may be TRBD1 (5 bases). The germline V and J ends were trimmed by 4 bases and 6 bases, with 12 bases remaining between them. Germline CDR1 SQVTM, CDR2 ANQGSEA. This CDR3 is 12 amino acids long. Here the CDR3 reads CSVAGSLDGYTF. CDR3 nucleotide sequence: TGCAGCGTTGCAGGGAGCTTGGATGGCTACACCTTC.

The chain employs TRBV6-5 and TRBJ1-6; no clear D gene. This CDR3 has 16 residues. Germline CDR1 and CDR2: MNHEY and SVGAGI. V was clipped by 0 bases and J by 9 bases, with 15 bases between them. The CDR3, as DNA: TGTGCCAGCAGTTACTCGCCGCGTTTCGTAGGTTCACCCCTCCACTTT. This translates into CASSYSPRFVGSPLHF.